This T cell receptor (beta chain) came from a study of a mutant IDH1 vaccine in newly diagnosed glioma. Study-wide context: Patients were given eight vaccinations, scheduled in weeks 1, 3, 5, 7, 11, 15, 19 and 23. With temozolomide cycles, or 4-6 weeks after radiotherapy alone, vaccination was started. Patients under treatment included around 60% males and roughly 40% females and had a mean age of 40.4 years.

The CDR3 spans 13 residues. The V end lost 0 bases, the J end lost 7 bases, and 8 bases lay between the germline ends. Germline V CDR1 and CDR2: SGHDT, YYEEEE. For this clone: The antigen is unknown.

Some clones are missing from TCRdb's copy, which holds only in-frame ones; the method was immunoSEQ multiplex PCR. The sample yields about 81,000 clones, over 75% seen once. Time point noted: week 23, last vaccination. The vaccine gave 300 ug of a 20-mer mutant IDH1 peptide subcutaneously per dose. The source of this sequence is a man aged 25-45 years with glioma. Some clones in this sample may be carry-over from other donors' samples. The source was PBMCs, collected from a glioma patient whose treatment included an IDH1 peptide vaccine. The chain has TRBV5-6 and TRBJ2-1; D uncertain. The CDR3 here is CASSLGRRNEQFF. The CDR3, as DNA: TGTGCCAGCAGCTTGGGCCGAAGGAATGAGCAGTTCTTC.